Listed below are T cell receptor beta chains from one sample, sequenced in a study of siplizumab effects on memory and regulatory T cells. The repertoire was sequenced with immunoSEQ multiplex PCR; TCRdb's copy has only in-frame clones and lacks some. The sample contains 100,000 or so clones, approximately 92% of which appear only once. What was sequenced was CD4+ T cells sorted from blood. The origin of the receptors is a human donor in good health. Some clones in this sample may be carry-over from other donors' samples. CDR3s include the opening cysteine and the closing phenylalanine or tryptophan. The order of the fields is D gene, clone size, V gene, J gene, CDR3 length, CDR3 protein, CDR3 DNA. A D gene is named only where the DNA matches it firmly. Size values are once, few and many counts, or a class for expanded clones, and some rows have none.

TRBD2	.	TRBV19	TRBJ2-5	15	CASSIGGRAGETQYF	TGTGCCAGTAGTATCGGCGGGAGGGCCGGGGAGACCCAGTACTTC
.	.	TRBV5-1	TRBJ2-3	14	CASSLAGSGDTQYF	TGCGCCAGCAGCTTGGCTGGGTCCGGGGATACGCAGTATTTT
.	.	TRBV15	TRBJ2-3	16	CATSRGVAEFTDTQYF	TGTGCCACCAGCAGAGGGGTAGCGGAGTTCACAGATACGCAGTATTTT
.	.	TRBV5-4	TRBJ1-1	14	CASSMGSPGAEAFF	TGTGCCAGCAGCATGGGGAGCCCAGGGGCTGAAGCTTTCTTT
.	.	TRBV4-1	TRBJ1-4	14	CASSQGGFGEKLFF	TGCGCCAGCAGCCAAGGAGGGTTCGGGGAAAAACTGTTTTTT
.	.	TRBV5-4	TRBJ2-6	18	CASSPRGGSPTGANVLTF	TGTGCCAGCAGCCCCAGAGGGGGATCCCCTACTGGGGCCAACGTCCTGACTTTC
TRBD1	.	TRBV19	TRBJ2-5	13	CASTPDRDETQYF	TGTGCCAGTACCCCAGACAGGGATGAGACCCAGTACTTC
.	once	TRBV19	TRBJ1-1	15	CASSPAPTGGTEAFF	TGTGCCAGTAGTCCGGCTCCGACCGGTGGTACTGAAGCTTTCTTT
.	.	TRBV15	TRBJ2-2	14	CATSRDRRTGELFF	TGTGCCACCAGCAGGGACCGCCGCACCGGGGAGCTGTTTTTT
.	.	TRBV7-2	TRBJ2-2	17	CASSAVRGGLNTGELFF	TGTGCCAGCAGCGCCGTTAGAGGTGGGCTTAACACCGGGGAGCTGTTTTTT
.	.	TRBV2	TRBJ2-5	15	CASTGALSYQETQYF	TGTGCCAGCACAGGGGCCCTCTCGTACCAAGAGACCCAGTACTTC
TRBD1	.	TRBV27	TRBJ1-2	16	CASLGQGVGSGYGYTF	TGTGCCAGCCTCGGACAGGGAGTGGGGTCGGGCTATGGCTACACCTTC
.	.	TRBV19	TRBJ2-3	17	CASSMRGYRVGTDTQYF	TGTGCCAGTAGTATGCGAGGTTACAGGGTCGGCACAGATACGCAGTATTTT
.	once	TRBV27	TRBJ1-1	14	CASSFSGRWMEAFF	TGTGCCAGCAGTTTTTCAGGTCGCTGGATGGAAGCTTTCTTT
.	.	TRBV6-1	TRBJ2-2	13	CASSDQEHGELFF	TGTGCCAGCAGTGATCAGGAACACGGGGAGCTGTTTTTT
.	.	TRBV28	TRBJ2-4	15	CASFGRDGAKNIQYF	TGTGCCAGCTTTGGGCGGGATGGCGCCAAAAACATTCAGTACTTC
.	once	TRBV11-1	TRBJ2-7	14	CASSKYTGPYEQYF	TGTGCCAGCAGCAAGTATACAGGGCCCTACGAGCAGTACTTC
.	.	TRBV5-4	TRBJ2-5	13	CASSLFGGETQYF	TGTGCCAGCAGCTTGTTTGGCGGAGAGACCCAGTACTTC
.	.	TRBV27	TRBJ1-5	14	CASSFSGDGQPQHF	TGTGCCAGCAGTTTTTCGGGGGACGGTCAGCCCCAGCATTTT
TRBD1	.	TRBV7-9	TRBJ2-5	15	CASSLPGTGEETQYF	TGTGCCAGCAGCTTACCCGGGACAGGGGAAGAGACCCAGTACTTC
TRBD1	.	TRBV19	TRBJ2-7	17	CASSILPGQGRSYEQYF	TGTGCCAGTAGTATCCTCCCCGGACAGGGCCGATCCTACGAGCAGTACTTC
.	.	TRBV7-2	TRBJ1-2	14	CASSLTQEGYGYTF	TGTGCCAGCAGCTTAACACAGGAAGGCTATGGCTACACCTTC
.	once	TRBV9	TRBJ2-1	17	CASTPDRAGNERNEQFF	TGTGCCAGCACACCAGACCGTGCGGGAAATGAGCGCAATGAGCAGTTCTTC
.	.	TRBV7-2	TRBJ1-2	13	CASSFPATGGYTF	TGTGCCAGCAGCTTCCCCGCAACTGGGGGCTACACCTTC
.	.	TRBV5-6	TRBJ2-2	17	CASSKIARLHSPGELFF	TGTGCCAGCAGCAAGATTGCACGACTGCACTCCCCCGGGGAGCTGTTTTTT
.	.	TRBV6-4	TRBJ2-3	15	CVSSERPGGADTQYF	TGTGTCAGCAGTGAACGGCCAGGTGGGGCAGATACGCAGTATTTT
.	.	TRBV7-2	TRBJ1-5	15	CASSRQISSNQPQHF	TGTGCCAGCAGCCGACAGATTAGTAGCAATCAGCCCCAGCATTTT
.	.	TRBV11-2	TRBJ2-5	16	CASSLGPLADQETQYF	TGTGCCAGCAGCTTAGGGCCCTTAGCGGACCAAGAGACCCAGTACTTC
.	.	TRBV9	TRBJ1-3	12	CASRGGGNTIYF	TGTGCCAGCAGGGGGGGCGGAAACACCATATATTTT
.	.	TRBV29-1	TRBJ1-3	10	CSTTGNTIYF	TGCAGCACTACCGGAAACACCATATATTTT
TRBD1	.	TRBV18	TRBJ2-7	15	CASSQGTGVTYEQYF	TGTGCCAGCTCACAGGGGACAGGGGTCACCTACGAGCAGTACTTC
.	.	TRBV19	TRBJ2-3	11	CASTFTDTQYF	TGTGCCAGTACTTTCACAGATACGCAGTATTTT
.	.	TRBV2	TRBJ2-7	12	CASRELSYEQYF	TGTGCCAGCAGAGAGCTCTCCTACGAGCAGTACTTC
.	.	TRBV9	TRBJ2-3	15	CASSAPRSDTDTQYF	TGTGCCAGCAGCGCGCCGCGCAGCGATACAGATACGCAGTATTTT
TRBD1	.	TRBV5-1	TRBJ2-6	18	CASSLDGTGNSGANVLTF	TGCGCCAGCAGCTTGGACGGGACAGGGAACTCTGGGGCCAACGTCCTGACTTTC
TRBD2	.	TRBV19	TRBJ2-1	14	CASTLGLAGDEQFF	TGTGCCAGTACCCTGGGACTAGCGGGCGATGAGCAGTTCTTC
TRBD2	once	TRBV2	TRBJ2-1	13	CASSGLAGHEQFF	TGTGCCAGCAGTGGACTAGCGGGTCATGAGCAGTTCTTC
.	.	TRBV29-1	TRBJ1-3	13	CSASSYSGNTIYF	TGCAGCGCAAGCTCTTACTCTGGAAACACCATATATTTT
TRBD1	.	TRBV29-1	TRBJ2-1	18	CSVEDHTRGRFLYNEQFF	TGCAGCGTTGAAGATCATACTAGGGGGCGCTTTCTCTACAATGAGCAGTTCTTC
TRBD2	few	TRBV7-9	TRBJ2-4	16	CASSPRLAGAKNIQYF	TGTGCCAGCAGCCCACGACTAGCGGGAGCCAAAAACATTCAGTACTTC
.	once	TRBV7-6	TRBJ2-3	15	CASSPMRLNTDTQYF	TGTGCCAGCAGCCCGATGCGGCTAAACACAGATACGCAGTATTTT
.	.	TRBV13	TRBJ2-6	16	CASSSILNSGANVLTF	TGTGCCAGCAGCTCTATATTAAACTCTGGGGCCAACGTCCTGACTTTC
.	.	TRBV7-9	TRBJ1-2	14	CASSLAGANYGYTF	TGTGCCAGCAGCTTAGCCGGGGCAAACTATGGCTACACCTTC
.	once	TRBV9	TRBJ2-2	14	CASSLASRAGELFF	TGTGCCAGCAGCCTGGCTAGTAGGGCCGGGGAGCTGTTTTTT
.	.	TRBV29-1	TRBJ2-1	18	CSVGGGGEWRGTYNEQFF	TGCAGCGTTGGCGGTGGGGGTGAGTGGCGGGGAACCTACAATGAGCAGTTCTTC
.	.	TRBV4-1	TRBJ2-3	15	CASSQAPYNTDTQYF	TGCGCCAGCAGCCAAGCCCCATATAACACAGATACGCAGTATTTT
TRBD2	.	TRBV7-2	TRBJ2-7	14	CASSLTSGGYEQYF	TGTGCCAGCAGCCTAACTAGCGGGGGCTACGAGCAGTACTTC
.	.	TRBV28	TRBJ2-5	12	CASSLGPGTQYF	TGTGCCAGCAGTTTAGGTCCGGGGACCCAGTACTTC
TRBD2	once	TRBV5-6	TRBJ2-5	18	CASSSLTSGRPLVETQYF	TGTGCCAGCAGCTCCCTGACTAGCGGGAGGCCATTGGTGGAGACCCAGTACTTC
TRBD2	.	TRBV18	TRBJ2-1	13	CASSRLAGHEQFF	TGTGCCAGCTCGCGACTAGCGGGCCATGAGCAGTTCTTC
.	.	TRBV11-2	TRBJ2-7	14	CASRRGGRAYEQYF	TGTGCCAGCCGACGAGGGGGTAGAGCCTACGAGCAGTACTTC
.	.	TRBV2	TRBJ2-7	13	CASTTEGVNGQYF	TGTGCCAGCACGACGGAGGGGGTCAACGGGCAGTACTTC
TRBD2	.	TRBV19	TRBJ2-5	18	CASSARQPGLAGEETQYF	TGTGCCAGTAGTGCCAGACAGCCGGGACTAGCGGGAGAAGAGACCCAGTACTTC
TRBD2	once	TRBV7-9	TRBJ2-7	18	CASSRTGARSGRAGEQYF	TGTGCCAGCTCCCGGACAGGCGCACGTAGCGGGAGGGCTGGTGAGCAGTACTTC
.	.	TRBV29-1	TRBJ1-1	14	CSVQGMGKFTEAFF	TGCAGCGTGCAGGGAATGGGAAAGTTCACTGAAGCTTTCTTT
TRBD2	.	TRBV5-4	TRBJ2-7	16	CASSPDSSGRAYEQYF	TGTGCCAGCAGCCCGGACTCTAGCGGGAGGGCCTACGAGCAGTACTTC
.	.	TRBV19	TRBJ2-5	15	CASSIVGVSLETQYF	TGTGCCAGTAGTATAGTGGGAGTTAGTCTGGAGACCCAGTACTTC
TRBD2	once	TRBV27	TRBJ2-1	14	CASLKRGLGNEQFF	TGTGCCAGCTTGAAGCGGGGTCTTGGGAATGAGCAGTTCTTC
TRBD2	.	TRBV5-1	TRBJ2-3	15	CASSLRLAGSDTQYF	TGCGCCAGCAGCCTAAGACTAGCGGGATCGGATACGCAGTATTTT